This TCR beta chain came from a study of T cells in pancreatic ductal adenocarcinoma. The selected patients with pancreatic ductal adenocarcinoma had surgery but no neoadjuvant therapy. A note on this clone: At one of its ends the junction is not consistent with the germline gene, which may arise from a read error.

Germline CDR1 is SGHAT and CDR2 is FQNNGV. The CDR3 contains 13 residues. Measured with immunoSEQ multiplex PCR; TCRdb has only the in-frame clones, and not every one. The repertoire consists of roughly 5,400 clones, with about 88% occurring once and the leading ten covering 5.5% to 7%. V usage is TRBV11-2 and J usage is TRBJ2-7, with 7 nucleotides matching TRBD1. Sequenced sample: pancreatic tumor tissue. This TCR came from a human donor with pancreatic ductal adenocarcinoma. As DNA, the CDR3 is TGTGCCAGCAGCCTAGACAGGGTAAGGGGTACCTACTTC. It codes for CASSLDRVRGTYF. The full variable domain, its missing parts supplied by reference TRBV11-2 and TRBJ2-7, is EAGVAQSPRYKIIEKRQSVAFWCNPISGHATLYWYQQILGQGPKLLIQFQNNGVVDDSQLPKDRFSAERLKGVDSTLKIQPAKLEDSAVYLCASSLDRVRGTYFGPGTRLTVT.